This T cell receptor beta chain was retrieved from a study of blood T cell repertoires in COVID-19 (dated by TCRdb to the early 2020s). Notes on the research overall: The collaborator samples originated in the United States, Italy and Spain and spanned the acute and convalescent phases of COVID-19. The repertoires were released in a freely available public database intended as a resource for research on the immune response to SARS-CoV-2. The material from the prospective study consisted of cDNA or gDNA derived from T cells, B-cell-depleted T cells, or PBMCs. The dataset comprised deeply sampled blood TCRbeta repertoires from subjects exposed to, actively infected with, or recovered from COVID-19. A de-identified subject ID, COVID-19 status, age in years and sex were almost always included in the sample metadata. HLA class I and class II types, where available, came from metadata supplied by the sample provider rather than from assay-based typing. The samples were drawn from the first 160 participants of the ongoing ImmuneRACE study and from more than 1,000 subjects provided by 6 global collaborators.

As concerns this clone: There is no known antigen for this receptor. No quality values exist for individual bases; no much larger clone is one base distant.

In Seattle, one collaborating source enrolled patients while the infection was active and tracked those patients longitudinally over the course of disease. Each collaborating institution followed its own protocols to collect whole blood in K2EDTA tubes. For TCRbeta analysis, collaborator samples were shipped as frozen whole blood, as isolated PBMCs, or as DNA extracted from either sample type. The germline V gene provides CDR1 MNHEY and CDR2 SVGAGI. From the cysteine up to the phenylalanine, the CDR3 has a length of 14 residues. The kept DNA is CDR3 alone, 42 bases in frame from the first base. V loses 6 bases of germline sequence and J loses 2 bases, and the interval between the two ends is 13 bases. The paper's findings and limits, for the study overall: How much clinical and demographic metadata was included differed by source and by participant, and the metadata was provided uncurated.

TCRbeta CDR3 regions were amplified from genomic DNA using the immunoSEQ Assay, a bias-controlled multiplex PCR. Under the source paper's analysis protocol: The number of nucleated cells in each sample was estimated by amplification of reference gene primers within the assay. To quantify the absolute abundance of each unique TCRbeta CDR3 rearrangement, sequence reads were collapsed and filtered. Productive Simpson clonality was computed per sample as the square root of Simpson's diversity index over productive rearrangements. TCRdb's version of the immuneACCESS table is confined to in-frame rearrangements and falls short of the full clone set. An unresolved V gene accounts for under half of the shortfall where checked; the remainder is of unknown origin. For V, J and clone size, that table is used; D and trimming come from the DNA. The sample records 400,000 or so clones, over 75% of which are singletons. The top ten clones comprise roughly 1.5% of the sample.

This receptor was obtained from a woman aged 40 to 50 with COVID-19, enrolled during active disease. The sample consisted of peripheral blood. This receptor chain uses TRBV6-5 and TRBJ1-2, with no confidently assigned D gene. The CDR3 region has the sequence CASSSIPGNYGYTF. The sequence in DNA is TGTGCCAGCAGCTCCATTCCGGGGAACTATGGCTACACCTTC.